These 12 T cell receptor beta chains originate from one sample sequenced in a study of vaccination and CD4 T cells after COVID-19. Time point reported: late sampling 161 to 241 days after vaccination in a few convalescent patients. TCRdb re-called the PCR reads through MiXCR, storing one row per CDR3 protein. The data hold 25,000 to 35,000 distinct CDR3 sequences, with approximately 53% observed a single time. Here the sequenced sample was CD4+ T cells from blood, taken about 7 months after SARS-CoV-2 vaccination. The origin of the receptors is a human donor who had recovered from COVID-19.

This clonotype has more than one count but fewer than ten. The chain carries TRBV4-3 and TRBJ2-3, with 8 nucleotides matching TRBD2. The CDR3 is 16 residues long. CDR1 is LGHNA and CDR2 is YSLEER in the germline V gene. The V gene end was trimmed by 0 bases and the J gene end by 3 bases; junction bases not matched to a gene: 5. The CDR3 protein is CASSQDYSGETDTQYF. The CDR3 DNA follows: TGCGCCAGCAGCCAAGATTATAGCGGGGAAACAGATACGCAGTATTTT.

The chain carries TRBV20-1 and TRBJ1-5; TRBD1 aligns across 7 bases. J was trimmed by 2 bases and V by 5 bases; bases with no gene match: 6. CDR1 DFQATT and CDR2 SNEGSKA come from the germline V gene (reference sequence). The CDR3 totals 14 residues. The CDR3 protein is CSAYRGDGNQPQHF. The DNA for the CDR3 is TGCAGTGCTTACAGGGGTGACGGCAATCAGCCCCAGCATTTT.

The V and J genes are TRBV10-2 and TRBJ2-7; 14 bases map to TRBD2. Germline V gene lookup returns CDR1 WSHSY and CDR2 SAAADI. With 6 bases clipped from V and 6 bases from J, the junction kept 13 bases outside the gene matches. There are 17 residues in the CDR3. The CDR3 DNA is TGCGCCAGCAGCTGGGGACTAGCGGGAGCTGAGAGCGCCGAGCAGTACTTC. It encodes CASSWGLAGAESAEQYF.

The chain couples TRBV25-1 to TRBJ2-3, with 10 nucleotides matching TRBD2. The CDR3 extends over 17 amino acids. CDR1 MGHDK and CDR2 SYGVNS come from the germline V gene. With 3 bases clipped from V and 0 bases from J, the junction kept 6 bases outside the gene matches. CDR3 DNA: TGTGCCAGCAGTGACGCTAGGACTAGCGGTAGCACAGATACGCAGTATTTT. The encoded protein is CASSDARTSGSTDTQYF.

This clonotype was counted a single time. This chain links TRBV7-9 with TRBJ2-5; perhaps D is TRBD1 or TRBD2 (6 bases each). Germline CDR1 is SEHNR and CDR2 is FQNEAQ (reference sequence). V was pared by 0 bases and J by 4 bases, with 12 bases between. CDR3 length: 15 residues. In DNA, the CDR3 is TGTGCCAGCAGCTTAGCACAGGGAGGTTCAGAGACCCAGTACTTC. This codes for CASSLAQGGSETQYF.

The rearrangement joins TRBV20-1 to TRBJ1-1; D gene uncertain. The CDR3 runs 13 residues. Germline CDR1 DFQATT, CDR2 SNEGSKA (reference sequence). V was shortened by 5 bases and J by 3 bases, with 13 bases between the two germline ends. The chain's CDR3 is CSAQGPTHTEAFF. CDR3 DNA: TGCAGTGCTCAAGGACCAACACACACTGAAGCTTTCTTT.

This clonotype was seen only a few times. This chain joins TRBV6-1 and TRBJ1-5; D gene uncertain. This CDR3 region has 16 residues. V lost 6 bases and J 0 bases, leaving 15 bases between the germline ends. Looked up from germline, CDR1 is MNHNS and CDR2 is SASEGT. The CDR3 here is CASRAGRANSNQPQHF. As DNA, the CDR3 is TGTGCCAGCAGGGCAGGACGTGCTAATAGCAATCAGCCCCAGCATTTT.

The chain couples TRBV28 to TRBJ2-7; D not certain. V shed 2 bases and J shed 2 bases, with 10 bases lying between them. The CDR3 totals 14 residues. Germline lookup yields CDR1 MDHEN and CDR2 SYDVKM. CDR3 sequence: CASSLIRLPYEQYF. The CDR3 nucleotides are TGTGCCAGCAGTTTAATTCGCCTCCCCTACGAGCAGTACTTC.

This chain's CDR3 is CASSAQSRGYQPQHF. The CDR3 DNA reads TGTGCCAGCAGTGCTCAAAGTCGAGGCTATCAGCCCCAGCATTTT. This sequence joins TRBV28 and TRBJ1-5; the D is unclear. The V end lost 5 bases, the J end lost 5 bases, and 16 bases lay between the germline ends. The CDR3 totals 15 residues. Germline V gene lookup returns CDR1 MDHEN and CDR2 SYDVKM.

The sample holds a few counts of this clonotype. V and J are TRBV7-9 and TRBJ1-5; maybe TRBD1 (6 bases). Germline V lookup: CDR1 SEHNR, CDR2 FQNEAQ (reference sequence). CDR3 length equals 14 residues. Trimming took 5 bases from V and 3 from J, leaving 11 bases between them. CDR3 loop: CASSVGTSNQPQHF. DNA of the CDR3: TGTGCCAGCAGCGTTGGGACATCCAATCAGCCCCAGCATTTT.

In its sample, this clonotype was seen once. The chain uses TRBV6-5 and TRBJ2-3, with TRBD2 matching over 7 bases. Germline assignment: CDR1 MNHEY and CDR2 SVGAGI. J lost 2 bases, V lost 4 bases, and 9 bases had no gene match. This CDR3 has 16 amino acids. CDR3 region: CASSSSRDYSTDTQYF. The CDR3 bases are TGTGCCAGCAGTTCATCCCGGGACTACTCCACAGATACGCAGTATTTT.

J is TRBJ2-3 and V is TRBV20-1; 7 bases map to TRBD1. The CDR3 has 17 residues. Germline CDR1 is DFQATT and CDR2 is SNEGSKA (reference sequence). Trimming took 0 bases from V and 1 from J; bases not matched to a gene: 10. CDR3 amino acids: CSARDVGKRGRTDTQYF. In DNA form, the CDR3 reads TGCAGTGCTAGAGATGTGGGGAAGAGGGGGCGCACAGATACGCAGTATTTT.